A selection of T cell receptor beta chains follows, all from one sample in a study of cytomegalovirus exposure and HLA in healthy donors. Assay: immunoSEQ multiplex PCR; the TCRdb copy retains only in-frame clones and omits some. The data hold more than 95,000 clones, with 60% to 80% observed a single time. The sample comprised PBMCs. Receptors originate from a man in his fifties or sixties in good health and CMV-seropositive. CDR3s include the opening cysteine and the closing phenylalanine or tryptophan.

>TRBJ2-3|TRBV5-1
CASSLRRVGDTQYF
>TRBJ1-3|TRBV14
CASSQRTASGNTIYF
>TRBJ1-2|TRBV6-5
CASSEVQVNGYTF
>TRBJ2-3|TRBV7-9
CASSPAQQIAGGSTDTQYF
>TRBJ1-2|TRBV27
CASHPTGAAYGYTF
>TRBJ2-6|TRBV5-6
CASSLDIVSGANVLTF
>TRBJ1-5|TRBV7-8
CASSTLDRGRLWSNQPQHF
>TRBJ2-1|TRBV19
CASSPYSAYNEQFF
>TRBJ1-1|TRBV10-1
CASSDSSTVGTEAFF
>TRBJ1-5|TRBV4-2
CASSQSQRSGGNQPQHF
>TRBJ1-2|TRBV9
CASSVGVGAGGYGYTF
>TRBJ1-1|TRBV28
CASSPILRTGEAFF